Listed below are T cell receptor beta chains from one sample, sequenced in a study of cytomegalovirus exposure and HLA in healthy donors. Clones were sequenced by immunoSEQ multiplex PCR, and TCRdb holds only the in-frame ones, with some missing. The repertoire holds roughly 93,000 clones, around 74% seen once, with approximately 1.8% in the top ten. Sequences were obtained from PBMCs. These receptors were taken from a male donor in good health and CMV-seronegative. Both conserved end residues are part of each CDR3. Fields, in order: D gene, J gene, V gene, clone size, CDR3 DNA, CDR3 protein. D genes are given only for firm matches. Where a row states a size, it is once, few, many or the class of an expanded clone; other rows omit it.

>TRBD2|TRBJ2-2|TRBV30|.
TGTGCCTGGAGCGGGAGGGGTGCCGGGGAGCTGTTTTTT
CAWSGRGAGELFF
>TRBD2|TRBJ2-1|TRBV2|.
TGTGCCAGCAGTGGTAGCGGGAGTTGGTACAATGAGCAGTTCTTC
CASSGSGSWYNEQFF
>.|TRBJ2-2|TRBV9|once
TGTGCCAGCAGCGGGCGGCCACCGGGGAGCGGGGAGCTGTTTTTT
CASSGRPPGSGELFF
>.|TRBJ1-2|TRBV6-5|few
TGTGCCAGCAGTTACTCGATGGGGCAGGGGAAGACCTTCTACACCTTC
CASSYSMGQGKTFYTF
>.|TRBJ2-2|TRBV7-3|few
TGTGCCAGCAGCTCTTACTTCACCGGGGAGCTGTTTTTT
CASSSYFTGELFF
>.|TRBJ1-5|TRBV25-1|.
TGTGCCAGCAGTCAGCTTTATGGGGGGGATCAGCCCCAGCATTTT
CASSQLYGGDQPQHF
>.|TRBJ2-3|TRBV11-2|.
TGTGCCAGCAGCTTCCCTAGGTTTAGCACAGATACGCAGTATTTT
CASSFPRFSTDTQYF
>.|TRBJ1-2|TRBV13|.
TGTGCCAGCAGCATCAGGGGCCGCGAGGACTATGGCTACACCTTC
CASSIRGREDYGYTF
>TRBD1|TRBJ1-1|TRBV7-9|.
TGTGCCAGCAGCTTAGGGGACAGGGGAGGCACTGAAGCTTTCTTT
CASSLGDRGGTEAFF
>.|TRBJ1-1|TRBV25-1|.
TGTGCCAGCAGTGATAGCGGGTACACTGAAGCTTTCTTT
CASSDSGYTEAFF
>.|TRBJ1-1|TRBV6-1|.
TGTGCCAGCAGGCTATCGGGAGCATGGACTGAAGCTTTCTTT
CASRLSGAWTEAFF
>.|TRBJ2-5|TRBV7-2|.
TGTGCCAGCAGCCCCTCTAGCGCCGCTCGGGAGACCCAGTACTTC
CASSPSSAARETQYF
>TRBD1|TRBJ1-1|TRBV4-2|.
TGTGCCAGCAGCCTTACAGGGGGGGACACTGAAGCTTTCTTT
CASSLTGGDTEAFF
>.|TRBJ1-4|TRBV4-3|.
TGCGCCAGCAGCCAAGACAGGGAAAAACTGTTTTTT
CASSQDREKLFF
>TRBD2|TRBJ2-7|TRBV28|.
TGTGCCAGCAGGCCGATCGGGACTAGCGGGAGTTATTTCTACGAGCAGTACTTC
CASRPIGTSGSYFYEQYF